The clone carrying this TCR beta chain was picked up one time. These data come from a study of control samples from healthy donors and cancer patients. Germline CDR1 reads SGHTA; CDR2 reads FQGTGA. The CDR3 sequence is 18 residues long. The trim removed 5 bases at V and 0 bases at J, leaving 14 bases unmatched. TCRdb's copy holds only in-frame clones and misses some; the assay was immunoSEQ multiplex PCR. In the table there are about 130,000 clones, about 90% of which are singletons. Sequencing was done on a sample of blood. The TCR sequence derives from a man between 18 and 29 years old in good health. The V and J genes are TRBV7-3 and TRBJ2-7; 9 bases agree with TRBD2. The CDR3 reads CASSAGYEREDSSYEQYF. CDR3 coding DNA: TGTGCCAGCAGCGCAGGGTATGAGCGGGAGGACAGCTCCTACGAGCAGTACTTC.